What follows are 26 T cell receptor beta chains derived from one specimen sequenced in a study of cytomegalovirus exposure and HLA in healthy donors. PCR employed 60 Vbeta and 13 Jbeta primers. TCRdb keeps only in-frame clones here, not all; method: immunoSEQ multiplex PCR. The table shows 170,000 or so clones, with about four fifths occurring only once. The sequenced material came from PBMCs. These receptor sequences come from a woman aged 45-65 years in good health and CMV-seropositive.

The chain links TRBV5-6 to TRBJ1-3; TRBD1 matches at 7 bases. This CDR3 has 17 residues. The V gene end was trimmed by 0 bases and the J gene end by 2 bases; junction bases not matched to a gene: 8. Germline lookup yields CDR1 SGHDT and CDR2 YYEEEE. CDR3 in amino acids: CASSLGPQGVAGNTIYF. The CDR3 nucleotides read TGTGCCAGCAGCTTGGGGCCCCAGGGGGTTGCTGGAAACACCATATATTTT.

This clone was detected a few times. V usage is TRBV28 and J usage is TRBJ2-5; weak D call: TRBD1 (6 bases). The V and J ends lost 3 bases and 2 bases respectively, with 16 bases between them. This CDR3 is 16 amino acids long. CDR1 is MDHEN and CDR2 is SYDVKM in the germline V gene. DNA for the CDR3: TGTGCCAGCAGTTTTATGCGGGCAGGGGCGCAAGAGACCCAGTACTTC. Its protein is CASSFMRAGAQETQYF.

The V call is TRBV9, the J call TRBJ2-1, with 7 bases matching TRBD2. Germline V gene data show CDR1 as SGDLS and CDR2 as YYNGEE. After removal of 1 base from V and 5 bases from J, the junction contained 6 bases not matched to a gene. The CDR3 extends over 15 amino acids. This chain's CDR3 is CASSVSLADHNEQFF. The CDR3 DNA reads TGTGCCAGCAGCGTAAGCCTAGCGGACCACAATGAGCAGTTCTTC.

This chain uses TRBV28 with TRBJ2-7; D possibly corresponds to TRBD1 (6 bases). There are 14 residues in the CDR3. Germline lookup yields CDR1 MDHEN and CDR2 SYDVKM. V lost 4 bases and J lost 5, with 15 bases in between. The CDR3 bases are TGTGCCAGCAGTTACTACAGGGTTCCCAACGAGCAGTACTTC. It yields the protein CASSYYRVPNEQYF.

V and J are TRBV9 and TRBJ2-7, with 7 positions matching TRBD2. The CDR3 is 15 amino acids. Germline V gene data show CDR1 as SGDLS and CDR2 as YYNGEE. Trimming at V came to 0 bases and at J to 4 bases, leaving 7 bases not matched to a gene. CDR3 in DNA: TGTGCCAGCAGCGTAGCTGAGGGACTACCGTACGAGCAGTACTTC. It translates to CASSVAEGLPYEQYF.

The chain uses TRBV9 and TRBJ1-4, with 7 positions matching TRBD1. The CDR3 is made up of 15 amino acids. Germline assignment: CDR1 SGDLS and CDR2 YYNGEE. With V trimmed by 4 bases and J by 1 base, 4 bases remained unmatched. The CDR3 loop is CASSSNRGTNEKLFF. The CDR3, as DNA: TGTGCCAGCAGCTCCAACAGGGGAACTAATGAAAAACTGTTTTTT.

This CDR3 is CASSLVTNPGQDRETQYF. In nucleotides, the CDR3 is TGTGCCAGCAGCTTGGTTACTAATCCGGGACAGGATCGGGAGACCCAGTACTTC. The V gene is TRBV5-6, the J gene TRBJ2-5; TRBD1 agrees at 8 bases. CDR1 SGHDT and CDR2 YYEEEE come from the germline V gene. J lost 5 bases, V lost 0 bases, and 15 bases had no gene match. The CDR3 is 18 residues long.

This clone was seen once. This chain joins TRBV18 and TRBJ2-6; the D gene is possibly TRBD1 (5 bases). Trimming removed 3 bases from V and 2 bases from J, with 11 bases in between. Germline V gives CDR1 KGHSH, CDR2 LQKENI. The CDR3 sequence is 16 residues long. The CDR3 sequence: CASSPSRQPGANVLTF. The CDR3 DNA reads TGTGCCAGCTCACCCAGCAGACAGCCTGGGGCCAACGTCCTGACTTTC.

The rearrangement uses TRBV4-3 and TRBJ2-1, with a weak D call TRBD1 (6 bases). Germline CDR1 and CDR2: LGHNA and YSLEER. CDR3 length: 15 amino acids. Trimming cost V 4 bases and J 7 bases, with 17 bases left between them. CDR3 in DNA: TGCGCCAGCAGCCCCCGCTCGGCAGGGGCGAATGAGCAGTTCTTC. It is translated as CASSPRSAGANEQFF.

This chain joins TRBV5-4 and TRBJ1-1; D not resolved. Trimming pared 0 bases from V and 2 bases from J, leaving 11 bases between. This CDR3 is 15 amino acids long. The germline V gene has CDR1 SGHNT and CDR2 YYREEE (reference sequence). CDR3 region: CASSLGAGLNTEAFF. CDR3 bases: TGTGCCAGCAGCTTGGGGGCAGGTCTAAACACTGAAGCTTTCTTT.

The genes are TRBV11-2 and TRBJ1-1; 8 nucleotides agree with TRBD1. CDR3 length equals 15 residues. Germline assignment: CDR1 SGHAT and CDR2 FQNNGV. J was trimmed by 2 bases and V by 2 bases; bases with no gene match: 4. The CDR3 protein is CASSLNGQGNTEAFF. The CDR3 DNA is TGTGCCAGCAGCTTAAATGGACAGGGTAACACTGAAGCTTTCTTT. The full variable domain, rest sourced from reference TRBV11-2 and TRBJ1-1, is EAGVAQSPRYKIIEKRQSVAFWCNPISGHATLYWYQQILGQGPKLLIQFQNNGVVDDSQLPKDRFSAERLKGVDSTLKIQPAKLEDSAVYLCASSLNGQGNTEAFFGQGTRLTVV.

The V call is TRBV9, the J call TRBJ2-7; D gene ambiguous. The CDR3 runs 13 residues. Germline V gene data show CDR1 as SGDLS and CDR2 as YYNGEE. V shed 3 bases and J shed 6 bases, with 13 bases lying between them. The CDR3 loop is CASSAVFSGEQYF. The CDR3 region has the DNA TGTGCCAGCAGCGCCGTTTTTAGTGGCGAGCAGTACTTC.

This CDR3 is CASRWRSTDTQYF. CDR3 DNA: TGTGCCAGCAGATGGCGGAGCACAGATACGCAGTATTTT. The chain couples TRBV6-5 to TRBJ2-3; D is ambiguous. The V and J ends lost 6 bases and 0 bases respectively, with 7 bases between them. Per the germline V gene, CDR1 is MNHEY and CDR2 is SVGAGI. CDR3 size: 13 residues.

The chain recombines TRBV14 with TRBJ2-1; 13 nucleotides align to TRBD2. There are 18 residues in the CDR3. Germline trimming cut 3 bases from V and 8 bases from J; bases unmatched to any gene: 13. Germline lookup yields CDR1 SGHDN and CDR2 FVKESK. The CDR3 spells CASSQRRLAGGGGDEQFF. The CDR3 DNA reads as TGTGCCAGCAGCCAGAGAAGACTAGCGGGAGGAGGTGGGGATGAGCAGTTCTTC.

This chain joins TRBV19 and TRBJ2-6; no firm D call. There are 16 residues in the CDR3. From germline, CDR1 is LNHDA and CDR2 SQIVND (reference sequence). The V and J ends lost 3 bases and 3 bases respectively, with 12 bases between them. CDR3: CASSIQPPSGANVLTF. The CDR3, as DNA: TGTGCCAGTAGTATTCAGCCCCCTAGTGGGGCCAACGTCCTGACTTTC.

The chain carries TRBV4-3 and TRBJ2-7; D is perhaps TRBD1 (6 bases). Trimming cost V 5 bases and J 4 bases, with 15 bases left between them. The CDR3 runs to 14 residues. CDR1 is LGHNA, CDR2 YSLEER, per germline. Written as DNA, the CDR3 is TGCGCCAGCAGCAGTACAGGGTTGCCTTACGAGCAGTACTTC. Translated: CASSSTGLPYEQYF.

The rearrangement joins TRBV5-1 to TRBJ2-5; D gene uncertain. The V end was cut by 9 bases, the J end by 2 bases, with 5 bases between. The CDR3 totals 10 residues. Germline CDR1 and CDR2: SGHRS and YFSETQ. The CDR3: CAKEQETQYF. The DNA of the CDR3 is TGCGCCAAGGAGCAAGAGACCCAGTACTTC.

This chain uses TRBV19 with TRBJ2-6; D is possibly TRBD2 (5 bases). Germline lookup yields CDR1 LNHDA and CDR2 SQIVND (reference sequence). V lost 5 bases, J lost 2 bases, and 10 bases lay in between. This CDR3 comprises 15 residues. This CDR3 is CASSPLATGANVLTF. The CDR3 DNA sequence: TGTGCCAGTAGTCCCCTAGCTACTGGGGCCAACGTCCTGACTTTC.

This rearrangement joins TRBV28 to TRBJ2-1; D remains ambiguous. CDR3 length: 11 amino acids. Trimming removed 7 bases at V and 8 bases at J, with 9 bases between. Germline V gene lookup returns CDR1 MDHEN and CDR2 SYDVKM. CDR3 residues: CASTLFHEQFF. The DNA of the CDR3 is TGTGCCAGCACTCTGTTTCATGAGCAGTTCTTC.

Concerning this clone itself: At one end the junction does not follow the germline gene, possibly because of a read error. This chain joins TRBV7-9 and TRBJ2-7, with 9 bases matching TRBD2. The CDR3 sequence is 19 residues long. Germline V gene sequence: CDR1 SEHNR, CDR2 FQNEAQ (reference sequence). The CDR3 is CSSSSDRRLPHSGRDEQYF. DNA for the CDR3: TGTTCCAGCAGCTCTGACCGACGACTACCCCATAGCGGGAGAGACGAGCAGTACTTC.

V gene TRBV6-5 combines with J gene TRBJ1-6, with no clear D. Germline CDR1 and CDR2: MNHEY and SVGAGI. V was pared by 0 bases and J by 6 bases, with 9 bases between. This CDR3 is 15 amino acids long. This CDR3 reads CASSYSQSLNSPLHF. DNA for the CDR3: TGTGCCAGCAGTTACTCACAGTCGCTTAATTCACCCCTCCACTTT.

This clone was seen only once. The chain recombines TRBV5-4 with TRBJ2-7, with 8 positions matching TRBD2. J was trimmed by 1 base and V by 4 bases; bases with no gene match: 7. CDR1 and CDR2 from the germline V gene are SGHNT and YYREEE (reference sequence). This CDR3 is built from 15 residues. The CDR3 is CASSPGGDQSYEQYF. CDR3 bases: TGTGCCAGCAGCCCGGGAGGGGATCAGTCCTACGAGCAGTACTTC.

This rearrangement joins TRBV7-2 to TRBJ1-2; 7 positions match TRBD1. CDR3 length: 14 amino acids. Germline CDR1 reads SGHTA; CDR2 reads FQGNSA. V lost 6 bases, J lost 4 bases, and 8 bases stayed unmatched. The CDR3: CASRRGGQSYGYTF. As DNA, the CDR3 is TGTGCCAGCAGGAGAGGGGGACAGAGCTATGGCTACACCTTC.

In nucleotides, the CDR3 is TGTGCCAGTAGTATAGATTGGAGCACCAACTATGGCTACACCTTC. It specifies CASSIDWSTNYGYTF. The V and J genes are TRBV19 and TRBJ1-2; no reliable D call. Germline V CDR1 and CDR2: LNHDA, SQIVND (reference sequence). The CDR3 runs to 15 residues. V lost 0 bases, J lost 2 bases, and 10 bases lay in between. The complete variable domain, with remaining parts taken from reference TRBV19 and TRBJ1-2, reads DGGITQSPKYLFRKEGQNVTLSCEQNLNHDAMYWYRQDPGQGLRLIYYSQIVNDFQKGDIAEGYSVSREKKESFPLTVTSAQKNPTAFYLCASSIDWSTNYGYTFGSGTRLTVV.

The chain carries TRBV5-1 and TRBJ2-1; 14 bases are shared with TRBD2. Per germline, CDR1 SGHRS and CDR2 YFSETQ. V was pared by 4 bases and J by 6 bases, with 6 bases of the junction left unmatched. The CDR3 has 16 amino acids. Here the CDR3 DNA reads TGCGCCAGCAGCCCCCATGGACTAGCGGGAGGCAATGAGCAGTTCTTC. This translates into CASSPHGLAGGNEQFF.

This sequence joins TRBV5-4 and TRBJ2-3; 8 nucleotides match TRBD2. Germline trimming cut 4 bases from V and 4 bases from J; bases unmatched to any gene: 11. The CDR3 runs to 16 residues. Germline loops: CDR1 SGHNT, CDR2 YYREEE (reference sequence). In nucleotides, the CDR3 is TGTGCCAGCAGCCCTCGGGGGGGGGTCGGCGCAGATACGCAGTATTTT. Translating gives CASSPRGGVGADTQYF.